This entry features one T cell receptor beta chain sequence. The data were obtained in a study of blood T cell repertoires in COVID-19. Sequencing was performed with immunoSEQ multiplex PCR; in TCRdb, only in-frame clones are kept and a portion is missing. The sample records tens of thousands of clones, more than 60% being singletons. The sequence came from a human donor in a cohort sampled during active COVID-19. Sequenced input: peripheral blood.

The DNA of the CDR3 is TGTGCCAGCAGTCCGCAGGGGTCGAACACTGAAGCTTTCTTT. It yields the protein CASSPQGSNTEAFF. The gene calls are TRBV25-1 and TRBJ1-1, with D maybe TRBD1 (6 bases). Germline CDR1 MGHDK, CDR2 SYGVNS. The length of the CDR3 is 14 residues. V lost 5 bases and J lost 1, with 11 bases in between.